A single sample is the source of the 29 T cell receptor beta chains below, sequenced in a study of CD8+ T cells in alopecia areata (dated by TCRdb to 2016 to 2019). Interpreted using the paper, the treatment or condition label stands for: oral pan-JAK inhibitor, 5-10 mg twice daily. Library generation was performed with the immunoSEQ multiplex PCR assay. To provide template for TCR sequencing, every sample had RNA extracted and reverse transcribed into cDNA. TCRdb took over this immuneACCESS table, retaining in-frame rearrangements with V and J assigned. Such tables are incomplete; in checked studies, under half of the missing clones stem from an unresolved V gene, and the remainder is unexplained. This sample lists roughly 250,000 clones; roughly 60% were detected once. Roughly 0.93% of the sample goes to the ten largest clones. Sequencing used CD4+ T cells sorted from blood, obtained between weeks 51 and 52, from a patient treated with tofacitinib. The receptors were sampled from a human donor with alopecia areata.

In its sample, this clone was seen once. This chain links TRBV7-2 with TRBJ2-1, with D possibly TRBD2 on 6 matching bases. Per germline, CDR1 SGHTA and CDR2 FQGNSA. The V gene lost 3 bases and the J gene lost 6 bases, with 12 bases spanning the gap. This CDR3 is built from 14 residues. The CDR3 protein is CASSFDGRTNEQFF. The CDR3 DNA is TGTGCCAGCAGCTTCGACGGGAGAACCAATGAGCAGTTCTTC.

The CDR3, as DNA: TGCGCCAGCACCCAGAGCGGGGTTGGGAACAATGAGCAGTTCTTC. Its protein product is CASTQSGVGNNEQFF. This sequence joins TRBV5-1 and TRBJ2-1; TRBD2 agrees at 7 bases. The CDR3 contains 15 residues. Germline CDR1 reads SGHRS; CDR2 reads YFSETQ. The V and J ends lost 6 bases and 5 bases, in that order; junction bases with no gene match: 11.

The chain employs TRBV29-1 and TRBJ1-2, with D possibly being TRBD1 (6 bases). Per germline, CDR1 SQVTM and CDR2 ANQGSEA. CDR3 length: 13 amino acids. V was clipped by 8 bases and J by 0 bases, with 13 bases between them. CDR3 DNA: TGCAGCTCCCGGGAGGGGGCTAACTATGGCTACACCTTC. Translating it yields CSSREGANYGYTF.

V is TRBV5-6 and J is TRBJ1-2, with a weak D call TRBD1 (5 bases). The V gene lost 3 bases and the J gene lost 8 bases, with 14 bases spanning the gap. The CDR3 length is 13 residues. The germline V gene has CDR1 SGHDT and CDR2 YYEEEE. CDR3 residues: CASSSYLWTGYTF. Here the CDR3 DNA reads TGTGCCAGCAGCTCATATCTTTGGACAGGCTACACCTTC.

The chain links TRBV29-1 to TRBJ1-2; D unclear. V was shortened by 4 bases and J by 0 bases, with 9 bases between the two germline ends. This CDR3 is built from 13 residues. Germline assignment: CDR1 SQVTM and CDR2 ANQGSEA. CDR3: CSVAADPNYGYTF. The CDR3 DNA reads TGCAGCGTTGCTGCAGATCCTAACTATGGCTACACCTTC.

The chain carries TRBV9 and TRBJ2-7, with TRBD1 matching 9 bases. Germline CDR1 is SGDLS and CDR2 is YYNGEE. Losses at the gene ends were 4 bases for V and 5 bases for J; bases not matched to a gene: 4. The CDR3 length is 13 residues. DNA of the CDR3: TGTGCCAGCAGCACAGGGGGCTTCCACGAGCAGTACTTC. Protein: CASSTGGFHEQYF.

The table lists this clone with a count of one. The V call is TRBV4-3, the J call TRBJ1-1, with D tentatively TRBD1 (6 bases). In germline, CDR1 is LGHNA, CDR2 YSLEER. Trimming left V 4 bases short and J 1 base short, with 13 bases between. The CDR3 is made up of 15 amino acids. In nucleotides, the CDR3 is TGCGCCAGCAGCCTTACCGGGACACAGAACACTGAAGCTTTCTTT. Translating gives CASSLTGTQNTEAFF.

The chain has TRBV29-1 and TRBJ1-1; 7 nucleotides align to TRBD1. This CDR3 has 15 amino acids. The V segment lost 7 bases and the J segment 1 base; nucleotides outside the gene matches: 12. Germline CDR1 is SQVTM and CDR2 is ANQGSEA. The CDR3 sequence: CSARQGPGANTEAFF. The CDR3 nucleotides are TGCAGCGCCCGACAGGGCCCGGGGGCGAACACTGAAGCTTTCTTT. The whole variable domain, remainder taken from reference TRBV29-1 and TRBJ1-1, is SAVISQKPSRDICQRGTSLTIQCQVDSQVTMMFWYRQQPGQSLTLIATANQGSEATYESGFVIDKFPISRPNLTFSTLTVSNMSPEDSSIYLCSARQGPGANTEAFFGQGTRLTVV.

This clone was detected a few times. In the same sample, other DNA sequences code for this CDR3. This chain uses TRBV29-1 with TRBJ1-1; no definite D call. The CDR3 extends over 10 amino acids. CDR1 and CDR2 from the germline V gene are SQVTM and ANQGSEA. V lost 7 bases and J 0 bases, leaving 3 bases between the germline ends. Here the CDR3 DNA reads TGCAGCGGCTTGAACACTGAAGCTTTCTTT. Translation: CSGLNTEAFF.

The count of this clone is one. This chain joins TRBV30 and TRBJ2-7, with TRBD1 matching 8 bases. Germline CDR1 is GTSNPN and CDR2 is SVGIG (reference sequence). The CDR3 consists of 12 residues. Germline trimming cut 0 bases from V and 6 bases from J; bases unmatched to any gene: 1. The CDR3 sequence is CAWSVDRGEQYF. CDR3 in DNA: TGTGCCTGGAGTGTAGACAGGGGCGAGCAGTACTTC.

This clone was counted only a few times. The rearrangement links TRBV7-2 to TRBJ2-7; possibly TRBD1 for D (6 bases). Per germline, CDR1 SGHTA and CDR2 FQGNSA. V lost 4 bases to trimming and J lost 1 base, with 8 bases between them. The CDR3 extends over 13 amino acids. CDR3: CASSSRGSYEQYF. CDR3 coding DNA: TGTGCCAGCAGCTCCAGGGGATCCTACGAGCAGTACTTC.

In the case of this clone: The same CDR3 arises from other DNA sequences in this sample as well. J is TRBJ2-7 and V is TRBV7-2; tentative D call: TRBD1 (5 bases). The CDR3 contains 12 residues. CDR1 is SGHTA and CDR2 is FQGNSA in the germline V gene. The V gene lost 5 bases and the J gene lost 4 bases, with 9 bases spanning the gap. Written as DNA, the CDR3 is TGTGCCAGCAGCCCGCCAGGGTACGAGCAGTACTTC. It is translated as CASSPPGYEQYF.

This chain links TRBV10-2 with TRBJ1-1; D unresolved. Per germline, CDR1 WSHSY and CDR2 SAAADI. V lost 6 bases and J 0 bases, leaving 11 bases between the germline ends. CDR3 size: 14 residues. CDR3 DNA: TGCGCCAGCAGGGGAACTTTTATGAACACTGAAGCTTTCTTT. It is translated as CASRGTFMNTEAFF.

CDR3 sequence (DNA): TGTGCCAGCAGCCCGGGGAGGGTGGACACTGAAGCTTTCTTT. This codes for CASSPGRVDTEAFF. The chain has TRBV25-1 and TRBJ1-1; D remains ambiguous. Germline V gene data show CDR1 as MGHDK and CDR2 as SYGVNS. Deletions cut 6 bases from V and 3 bases from J, with 14 bases between. This CDR3 has 14 residues.

Worth noting for this clone: Other DNA sequences in the same sample also yield this CDR3. This sequence joins TRBV29-1 and TRBJ2-7, with 7 bases lining up with TRBD2. The CDR3 totals 12 residues. Germline V gene sequence: CDR1 SQVTM, CDR2 ANQGSEA. J was trimmed by 8 bases and V by 6 bases; bases with no gene match: 10. The CDR3, as DNA: TGCAGCGTCCGGGACCCCGGGAGGAAGCAGTACTTC. This translates into CSVRDPGRKQYF.

This clone has just a few counts. The CDR3: CAISTGTGSSYEQYF. The CDR3 DNA reads TGTGCCATCAGTACGGGGACAGGGAGCTCCTACGAGCAGTACTTC. The V call is TRBV10-3, the J call TRBJ2-7; 9 positions match TRBD1. Germline V gives CDR1 ENHRY, CDR2 SYGVKD. V gave up 5 bases and J gave up 0 bases; unmatched junction bases: 5. The CDR3 is made up of 15 amino acids.

The V gene is TRBV4-1, the J gene TRBJ2-7; 9 bases agree with TRBD2. This CDR3 is 17 amino acids long. Germline CDR1 is MGHRA and CDR2 is YSYEKL. V trimming: 2 bases; J trimming: 1 base; junction bases outside the gene matches: 9. The CDR3 DNA reads as TGCGCCAGCAGCCAAACACACCTAGCGGGGCGTTCCTACGAGCAGTACTTC. Protein sequence: CASSQTHLAGRSYEQYF.

The genes are TRBV30 and TRBJ1-1; D remains unclear. The CDR3 is 11 amino acids. Germline assignment: CDR1 GTSNPN and CDR2 SVGIG (reference sequence). Trimming took 5 bases from V and 8 from J, leaving 12 bases between them. The CDR3 spells CAWYTQTEAFF. For the CDR3, the DNA is TGTGCCTGGTATACACAGACCGAAGCTTTCTTT. The full variable domain, rest sourced from reference TRBV30 and TRBJ1-1, is SQTIHQWPATLVQPVGSPLSLECTVEGTSNPNLYWYRQAAGRGLQLLFYSVGIGQISSEVPQNLSASRPQDRQFILSSKKLLLSDSGFYLCAWYTQTEAFFGQGTRLTVV.

The chain has TRBV20-1 and TRBJ2-3; D is ambiguous. With 7 bases removed from V and 0 bases from J, the gap between germline ends came to 5 bases. CDR1 DFQATT and CDR2 SNEGSKA come from the germline V gene (reference sequence). This CDR3 is built from 11 residues. The CDR3: CSGASTDTQYF. CDR3 coding DNA: TGCAGTGGTGCTAGCACAGATACGCAGTATTTT.

This clone was seen only a few times. The V call is TRBV9, the J call TRBJ2-2; D is ambiguous. The V end lost 0 bases, the J end lost 0 bases, and 6 bases lay between the germline ends. The CDR3 sequence is 15 residues long. Per the germline V gene, CDR1 is SGDLS and CDR2 is YYNGEE. The CDR3 loop is CASSVDQANTGELFF. The DNA for the CDR3 is TGTGCCAGCAGCGTAGATCAGGCGAACACCGGGGAGCTGTTTTTT.

This clone was recorded a few times. The chain links TRBV5-6 to TRBJ2-7; 7 bases map to TRBD1. Looked up from germline, CDR1 is SGHDT and CDR2 is YYEEEE. The CDR3 sequence is 14 residues long. V lost 3 bases to trimming and J lost 2 bases; unmatched junction nucleotides: 5. CDR3 nucleotide sequence: TGTGCCAGCAGCTACCGGGACAGACCCTACGAGCAGTACTTC. The encoded protein is CASSYRDRPYEQYF.

The table lists this clone with a few counts. The chain links TRBV29-1 to TRBJ1-2; no clear D. Germline V lookup: CDR1 SQVTM, CDR2 ANQGSEA. The CDR3 is made up of 12 amino acids. V lost 4 bases and J lost 8, with 14 bases in between. CDR3 residues: CSVGLTESGYTF. The CDR3 coding sequence is TGCAGCGTTGGCCTCACAGAGAGCGGCTACACCTTC.

The J gene is TRBJ2-5, the V gene TRBV5-1; D may be TRBD1 or TRBD2 (6 bases each). The CDR3 covers 14 residues. The V gene's germline CDR1 is SGHRS and CDR2 YFSETQ. Trimming took 0 bases from V and 2 from J, leaving 8 bases between them. In nucleotides, the CDR3 is TGCGCCAGCAGCTTGGAAGGGGGGCAAGAGACCCAGTACTTC. This codes for CASSLEGGQETQYF.

The chain joins TRBV10-3 to TRBJ1-2; perhaps TRBD1 as D (6 bases). Between the trimmed V and J ends, which lost 2 bases and 1 base, there was a span of 14 bases. Germline V CDR1 and CDR2: ENHRY, SYGVKD. The CDR3 is 16 amino acids. CDR3 nucleotides: TGTGCCATCAGTGAGGGGACTAGGGGGAGTAACTATGGCTACACCTTC. Its protein is CAISEGTRGSNYGYTF.

This clone was found a few times. V gene TRBV7-8 combines with J gene TRBJ2-1, with TRBD2 matching 9 bases. CDR1 SGHVS and CDR2 FQNEAQ come from the germline V gene. V shed 5 bases, J shed 5 bases, and the junction held 10 bases outside the gene matches. The CDR3 has 16 amino acids. For the CDR3, the DNA is TGTGCCAGCAGCCCCGGGCGGCTAGCGGGGAACAATGAGCAGTTCTTC. The encoded protein is CASSPGRLAGNNEQFF.

The chain is built from TRBV14 and TRBJ1-2; TRBD1 aligns across 7 bases. The CDR3 sequence is 12 residues long. Trimming at V came to 4 bases and at J to 8 bases, leaving 4 bases not matched to a gene. Germline V gives CDR1 SGHDN, CDR2 FVKESK. CDR3 region: CASSREDRGYTF. The CDR3, as DNA: TGTGCCAGCAGCCGGGAGGACAGGGGCTACACCTTC.

The rearrangement uses TRBV6-5 and TRBJ2-5; no reliable D call. V lost 4 bases and J 4 bases, leaving 4 bases between the germline ends. There are 11 residues in the CDR3. Germline loops: CDR1 MNHEY, CDR2 SVGAGI. For the CDR3, the DNA is TGTGCCAGCAGTTCAGGAGAGACCCAGTACTTC. This translates into CASSSGETQYF.

The count of this clone is one. V is TRBV29-1 and J is TRBJ1-2; 10 nucleotides line up with TRBD1. J gave up 6 bases and V 6 bases, and 7 bases lay outside the gene matches. The CDR3 is made up of 13 amino acids. Germline V gene data show CDR1 as SQVTM and CDR2 as ANQGSEA. The CDR3 here is CSVRTGGFDGYTF. The DNA for the CDR3 is TGCAGCGTCAGGACAGGGGGGTTCGATGGCTACACCTTC.

This clone was found a few times. The sample contains more than one DNA sequence encoding this CDR3. The V and J genes are TRBV7-9 and TRBJ2-2; D not certain. This CDR3 comprises 12 residues. In germline, CDR1 is SEHNR, CDR2 FQNEAQ (reference sequence). The V gene lost 1 base and the J gene lost 5 bases, with 2 bases spanning the gap. The CDR3 spells CASSLGTGELFF. The CDR3 coding sequence is TGTGCCAGCAGCTTAGGGACCGGGGAGCTGTTTTTT.